This entry lists 2 T cell receptor beta chains sequenced from one sample in a study of OX40 agonist ivuxolimab in advanced cancers. Measured with immunoSEQ multiplex PCR; TCRdb has only the in-frame clones, and not every one. Here the sample spans over 30,000 clones, approximately 79% being singletons. The sample consisted of CD4+ or CD8+ T cells sorted from blood, taken in a trial of the OX40 agonist ivuxolimab. All receptors derive from an adult with an advanced solid tumor such as melanoma, head and neck, liver or kidney cancer.

The genes are TRBV5-1 and TRBJ1-3, with D hard to call. Germline CDR1 is SGHRS and CDR2 is YFSETQ. The CDR3 has 15 residues. Trimming left V 0 bases short and J 0 bases short, with 7 bases between. CDR3: CASSLGHASGNTIYF. The CDR3 DNA reads TGCGCCAGCAGCTTGGGACATGCCTCTGGAAACACCATATATTTT.

The V call is TRBV5-1, the J call TRBJ2-5; tentative D call: TRBD1 (5 bases). The V gene lost 0 bases and the J gene lost 5 bases, with 14 bases spanning the gap. The CDR3 runs 15 residues. CDR1 SGHRS and CDR2 YFSETQ come from the germline V gene. The CDR3 is CASSLVGVGSETQYF. CDR3 sequence (DNA): TGCGCCAGCAGCTTGGTAGGGGTCGGTTCGGAGACCCAGTACTTC.